This is a list of T cell receptor beta chains from one sample in a study of blood T cells in healthy people across ages. TCRdb re-analysed the 5' RACE reads in MiXCR, keeping a single row per CDR3 protein. The sample consists of about 670,000 distinct CDR3 sequences, approximately 40% of them appearing once. Sequenced: blood. All receptors come from a man older than 75 in good health. Each CDR3 is given with its conserved first and last residue. A D gene is named only where the DNA matches it firmly. Expanded clones are given a class, and other clones once, few, many or no size at all.

D	J	V	size	DNA	CDR3
-	TRBJ2-1	TRBV20-1	few	TGCAGTGCTAGAGGACCGGGTTACAATGAGCAGTTCTTC	CSARGPGYNEQFF
TRBD2	TRBJ2-1	TRBV7-8	-	TGTGCCAGCAGCTTGACTAGCGGGAGTTACTACAATGAGCAGTTCTTC	CASSLTSGSYYNEQFF
-	TRBJ2-7	TRBV10-3	few	TGTGCCATCAACGCAGGGTACGAGCAGTACTTC	CAINAGYEQYF
TRBD1	TRBJ2-7	TRBV5-1	-	TGCGCCAGCAGCCTCCAAGCCTTGACAGGGGCCAGTTCCGAGCAGTACTTC	CASSLQALTGASSEQYF
-	TRBJ2-2	TRBV3-1	-	TGTGCCAGCAGCCAAGAACTAGCCACGAACACCGGGGAGCTGTTTTTT	CASSQELATNTGELFF
-	TRBJ1-1	TRBV29-1	few	TGCAGCGTTGGAAGGCAGAACACTGAAGCTTTCTTT	CSVGRQNTEAFF
TRBD1	TRBJ2-5	TRBV24-1	-	TGTGCCACCAGTGATCGACAGGGGTGGGAGACCCAGTACTTC	CATSDRQGWETQYF
-	TRBJ1-6	TRBV4-2	many	TGTGCCAGCAGCCCCCACAGGGCCGGGGATAATTCACCCCTCCACTTT	CASSPHRAGDNSPLHF
-	TRBJ2-2	TRBV7-3	-	TGTGCCAATATCCGGGACAGGGGACCTAGCGGGACGGCGGGCGGGGAGCTGTTTTTT	CANIRDRGPSGTAGGELFF
-	TRBJ1-1	TRBV4-3	few	TGCGCCAGCAGCCAAGTCCACAGCGATCTCTCTGAAGCTTTCTTT	CASSQVHSDLSEAFF
-	TRBJ2-5	TRBV19	-	TGTGCCAGTAGTAAGGGGACCCGGATTCAAGAGACCCAGTACTTC	CASSKGTRIQETQYF
TRBD2	TRBJ2-2	TRBV7-8	-	TGTGCCAGCAGCTTATATGGGGGACTAGCGGGGGGAAGCACCGGGGAGCTGTTTTTT	CASSLYGGLAGGSTGELFF
TRBD2	TRBJ2-5	TRBV12-3/TRBV12-4	few	TGTGCCAGCAGTTTCGCGGGACTAGCGGGTCCCGGGGTAGGAGAGACCCAGTACTTC	CASSFAGLAGPGVGETQYF
-	TRBJ2-7	TRBV29-1	many	TGCAGCGTTGCTTTCCAGCTAAACTACGAGCAGTACTTC	CSVAFQLNYEQYF
-	TRBJ1-2	TRBV20-1	-	TGCAGTGCTATCACTGGTTTGGGTGGCTACACCTTC	CSAITGLGGYTF
TRBD1	TRBJ2-7	TRBV12-5	-	TGTGCTAGTGGTCCGGGGACAGGACCCTACAATGAGCAGTACTTC	CASGPGTGPYNEQYF
-	TRBJ2-2	TRBV12-3/TRBV12-4	-	TGTGCCAGCAGCCGGGACTTATACACCGGGGAGCTGTTTTTT	CASSRDLYTGELFF
-	TRBJ2-2	TRBV5-1	-	TGCGCCAGCAGCTTGGACGGGACCACCGGGGAGCTGTTTTTT	CASSLDGTTGELFF
-	TRBJ1-6	TRBV9	-	TGTGCCAGCAGCGTTACCAGGGTAAATTCACCCCTCCACTTT	CASSVTRVNSPLHF
-	TRBJ1-1	TRBV7-8	few	TGTGCCAGCAGCTTCGGGCCAGAGAACACTGAAGCTTTCTTT	CASSFGPENTEAFF
-	TRBJ2-5	TRBV5-1	-	TGCGCCAGCAGCTTGGTTGACTCACGGGAGACCCAGTACTTC	CASSLVDSRETQYF
TRBD2	TRBJ2-1	TRBV4-2	-	TGTGCCAGCAGCCTCCAAGCGGGGGGGCCCGATGAGCAGTTCTTC	CASSLQAGGPDEQFF
-	TRBJ2-5	TRBV20-1	-	TGCAGTGCTAGAGTTAAACAGTTCAGAGAGACCCAGTACTTC	CSARVKQFRETQYF
-	TRBJ1-5	TRBV5-6	-	TGTGCCAGCAGCACACGTTCTTCGGGGGGAGTCGGCAATCAGCCCCAGCATTTT	CASSTRSSGGVGNQPQHF
-	TRBJ2-5	TRBV7-9	-	TGTGCCAGCAGCTTATTTGGCGGGGAGACCCAGTACTTC	CASSLFGGETQYF
-	TRBJ1-2	TRBV5-6	few	TGTGCCAGCAGCTTAATCCAGGGTTATGGCTACACCTTC	CASSLIQGYGYTF
TRBD1	TRBJ2-3	TRBV6-2/TRBV6-3	-	TGTGCCAGCAGAGACAGGGCGCGAACAGATACGCAGTATTTT	CASRDRARTDTQYF
-	TRBJ2-3	TRBV3-1	few	TGTGCCAGCAGCCAAGGTCTGGCAGGGTTTGGTCCAGATACGCAGTATTTT	CASSQGLAGFGPDTQYF
-	TRBJ2-1	TRBV5-1	few	TGCGCCAGCAGCTTGGGGGGCGGGATGACCTACAATGAGCAGTTCTTC	CASSLGGGMTYNEQFF
-	TRBJ1-5	TRBV2	few	TGTGCCAGCAGGGCGAGTGAGGGGGATGGCAATCAGCCCCAGCATTTT	CASRASEGDGNQPQHF
-	TRBJ1-2	TRBV10-3	few	TGTGCCATCAGTGATCCCCAATCGGGGATGGGCTACACCTTC	CAISDPQSGMGYTF
TRBD2	TRBJ2-1	TRBV6-6	-	TGTGCCAGCAGTTACTCGCCTAGCGGGGGGTGGGATGAGCAGTTCTTC	CASSYSPSGGWDEQFF
TRBD1	TRBJ1-2	TRBV6-5	-	TGTACCAGCAGCAACACCCGGCGGACAGGGTTTGGCTACACCTTC	CTSSNTRRTGFGYTF
-	TRBJ1-5	TRBV15	-	TGTGCCACCAGCAGAGCCCTCAGAAATCAGCCCCAGCATTTT	CATSRALRNQPQHF
TRBD2	TRBJ2-1	TRBV20-1	-	TGCAGTGCACCCCGGGCTAGCGGGAACTGTGAGCAGTTCTTC	CSAPRASGNCEQFF
-	TRBJ2-3	TRBV6-2/TRBV6-3	-	TGTGCCACTGCGGGATTAGGCGCAGATACGCAGTATTTT	CATAGLGADTQYF
TRBD2	TRBJ2-3	TRBV7-2	few	TGTGCCAGCAGCTTAGGGGCGGGGGGCGGGCAGGATACGCAGTATTTT	CASSLGAGGGQDTQYF
-	TRBJ2-7	TRBV6-5	-	TGTGCCAGCAGTTACTCGAATCAGGCCAGCTACGAGCAGTACTTC	CASSYSNQASYEQYF
-	TRBJ2-7	TRBV20-1	few	TGCAGTTCGGGGGTACAGGGGCGCGAGCAGTACTTC	CSSGVQGREQYF
TRBD1	TRBJ1-1	TRBV28	-	TGTGCCAGCACGACGCTACAGGGGGGATCGGCTTTCTTT	CASTTLQGGSAFF
-	TRBJ2-1	TRBV2	few	TGTGCCAGCAGTGACGTCGGAGGGACTCAAGAGAATGAGCAGTTCTTC	CASSDVGGTQENEQFF
TRBD1	TRBJ1-4	TRBV5-4	-	TGTGCCAGCAGCTTACCCCAGGGGGAAGGTGAAAAACTGTTTTTT	CASSLPQGEGEKLFF
TRBD1	TRBJ2-5	TRBV5-8	-	TGTGCCAGCTCGACCCGGGACAGGGACCAAGAGACCCAGTACTTC	CASSTRDRDQETQYF
-	TRBJ2-3	TRBV9	few	TGTGCCAGCAGCGTCCTCACGGGGACCACAGATACGCAGTATTTT	CASSVLTGTTDTQYF